The rows below give T cell receptor beta chains drawn from one sample of a study of cytomegalovirus exposure and HLA in healthy donors. TCRdb keeps only in-frame clones here, not all; method: immunoSEQ multiplex PCR. The sample has 95,000 to 120,000 clones, around 77% seen once. Sequenced input: PBMCs. These TCRs come from a woman between 25 and 40 years old in good health and CMV-seropositive. CDR3s include the opening cysteine and the closing phenylalanine or tryptophan. The D gene is left open where the match is weak. Not every row has a clone size; where given, it reads once, few, many or a size class.

v_gene	abundance	d_gene	j_gene	CDR3nt	CDR3aa
TRBV4-1	.	.	TRBJ1-1	TGCGCCAGCAGCCAAGACCCTCCCAACTCCCGAGCCACTGAAGCTTTCTTT	CASSQDPPNSRATEAFF
TRBV29-1	few	.	TRBJ1-5	TGCAGCGTTGACGGGGGAGGGAATCAGCCCCAGCATTTT	CSVDGGGNQPQHF
TRBV9	.	.	TRBJ1-1	TGTGCCAGCAGCGTAGGGGGCGGGGACACTGAAGCTTTCTTT	CASSVGGGDTEAFF
TRBV25-1	.	TRBD1	TRBJ2-2	TGTGCCAGCAGTGAATGGGACAGGGGGAACACCGGGGAGCTGTTTTTT	CASSEWDRGNTGELFF
TRBV5-1	.	TRBD1	TRBJ1-1	TGCGCCAGCAGACCCCTCGGGACAGGTGAAGCTTTCTTT	CASRPLGTGEAFF
TRBV7-3	.	TRBD2	TRBJ2-7	TGTGCCAGCAGCCCCTATGGGACTAGCCTAAGTGTGCAGTACTTC	CASSPYGTSLSVQYF
TRBV20-1	.	.	TRBJ1-1	TGCAGTGCTGAGGCCATCTCTGAAGCTTTCTTT	CSAEAISEAFF
TRBV27	once	TRBD2	TRBJ2-5	TGTGCCAGCAGTTTCCACGGACTAGCGGGGGGTCAAGAGACCCAGTACTTC	CASSFHGLAGGQETQYF
TRBV18	.	TRBD1	TRBJ2-6	TGTGCCAGCTCACCACGCCAGGGGGCCGCCGGGGCCAACGTCCTGACTTTC	CASSPRQGAAGANVLTF
TRBV27	.	TRBD2	TRBJ2-1	TGTGCCAGCAGTCCCCTTGGGGCGGGAGTCTCCCCAGAGCAGTTCTTC	CASSPLGAGVSPEQFF
TRBV19	.	.	TRBJ2-2	TGTGCCACCGATGGGGCGACAGACACCGCGAACACCGGGGAGCTGTTTTTT	CATDGATDTANTGELFF
TRBV6-5	.	TRBD2	TRBJ2-3	TGTGCCAGCAGTTACGGGGCGGGGGGGCCCACAGATACGCAGTATTTT	CASSYGAGGPTDTQYF
TRBV7-9	.	.	TRBJ2-7	TGTGCCGCCGCCTTAAGAGGGGGTGACGAGCAGTACTTC	CAAALRGGDEQYF
TRBV7-8	.	.	TRBJ2-5	TGTGCCAGCAGCTTGCGGTCGAGCACACAAGAGACCCAGTACTTC	CASSLRSSTQETQYF
TRBV5-8	few	.	TRBJ2-7	TGTGCCAGCAGTCCCCGCTACGAGCAGTACTTC	CASSPRYEQYF
TRBV18	once	.	TRBJ1-2	TGTGCCAGCTCCCAACAGGGAGAGTCTAACTATGGCTACACCTTC	CASSQQGESNYGYTF
TRBV30	few	TRBD2	TRBJ2-2	TGTGCCTGGAGTGGCATGGTAGCGGGAGCGATCGGGGAGCTGTTTTTT	CAWSGMVAGAIGELFF
TRBV2	.	TRBD2	TRBJ2-7	TGTGCCAGCAGTGAAGCGCTTCGGGAGGGAATTACCTACGAGCAGTACTTC	CASSEALREGITYEQYF
TRBV4-1	few	TRBD1	TRBJ2-1	TGCGCCAGCAGCCAAGGAGTAGGACAGGGTCCCTACAATGAGCAGTTCTTC	CASSQGVGQGPYNEQFF
TRBV5-4	once	.	TRBJ1-2	TGTGCCAGCAGCTTGGGGCAGGGGTCACGCTATGGCTACACCTTC	CASSLGQGSRYGYTF
TRBV6-5	.	TRBD1	TRBJ2-2	TGTGCCAGCATTCGACAGGGTTCTGCCGGGGAGCTGTTTTTT	CASIRQGSAGELFF
TRBV9	.	.	TRBJ2-3	TGTGCCAGCAGCGTAGAGGCCGGGGGCACAGATACGCAGTATTTT	CASSVEAGGTDTQYF
TRBV18	.	TRBD1	TRBJ1-5	TGTGCCAGCTCACCAACAGGGGGCCGGGGAGGCAATCAGCCCCAGCATTTT	CASSPTGGRGGNQPQHF
TRBV28	few	.	TRBJ1-3	TGTGCCACGGGTTTACCCCAGGGAGGAAACACCATATATTTT	CATGLPQGGNTIYF
TRBV21-1	.	.	TRBJ2-6	TGTGCCAGCAGCAAGTACGACGGGGACAGGTGCTCTGGGGCCAACGTCCTGACTTTC	CASSKYDGDRCSGANVLTF
TRBV7-9	few	.	TRBJ2-7	TGTGCCAGCAGCTATCCAACCATCCGGGACACCGACTACGAGCAGTACTTC	CASSYPTIRDTDYEQYF
TRBV5-6	.	.	TRBJ1-1	TGTGCCAGCACCTACCGGCCCCATACAGGGTGGGCCACTGAAGCTTTCTTT	CASTYRPHTGWATEAFF
TRBV5-1	.	.	TRBJ2-7	TGCGCCAGCAGCTTATTGGGCACCGTCTACGAGCAGTACTTC	CASSLLGTVYEQYF
TRBV19	.	.	TRBJ2-5	TGTGCCAGTAGCGGGGGAAGACAAGAGACCCAGTACTTC	CASSGGRQETQYF
TRBV11-3	few	TRBD1	TRBJ1-1	TGTGCCAGCGGGACAGGGGAGGTGGCTGAAGCTTTCTTT	CASGTGEVAEAFF
TRBV10-1	.	.	TRBJ2-5	TGCGCCAGCAGAGAGATATGGAGGTTCCGGGAGCAGTACTTC	CASREIWRFREQYF
TRBV27	.	.	TRBJ2-7	TGTGCCAGCAGTTTGGACAGCTCCTACGAGCAGTACTTC	CASSLDSSYEQYF
TRBV18	.	.	TRBJ1-4	TGTGCCAGCTCACCAGGGGGCGATGAAAAACTGTTTTTT	CASSPGGDEKLFF
TRBV6-6	.	.	TRBJ2-7	TGTGCCAGCAGTAGGGGGATCTACGAGCAGTACTTC	CASSRGIYEQYF
TRBV12-5	.	TRBD2	TRBJ2-7	TGTGCTAGTGGCCCTACTTCTAGCGGGGATAGGAACGAGCAGTACTTC	CASGPTSSGDRNEQYF
TRBV7-9	.	.	TRBJ2-5	TGTGCCAGCAGCTTTTCACAGGGTCAAGAGACCCAGTACTTC	CASSFSQGQETQYF
TRBV2	.	.	TRBJ2-5	TGTGCCAGCAGTGATTGGGCAAGTACCAAAGAGACCCAGTACTTC	CASSDWASTKETQYF
TRBV7-9	.	TRBD1	TRBJ2-7	TGTTCCAGCAGCTTAATCCCGGGACAGGGCCCTTTCTACGAGCAGTACTTC	CSSSLIPGQGPFYEQYF
TRBV6-1	few	TRBD1	TRBJ2-3	TGTGCCAGCAGTGAGGACGACAGGGGGCAGAGGACAGATACGCAGTATTTT	CASSEDDRGQRTDTQYF
TRBV7-9	.	.	TRBJ2-3	TGTGCCAGCAGCCCTCGGAGGGAACGGACAGATACGCAGTATTTT	CASSPRRERTDTQYF
TRBV27	.	.	TRBJ1-1	TGTGCCAGCAGGCTATCGAGGAACACTGAAGCTTTCTTT	CASRLSRNTEAFF
TRBV6-5	few	.	TRBJ2-7	TGTGCCAGCAGAACCGGACAGAAGAGCTCCTACGAGCAGTACTTC	CASRTGQKSSYEQYF
TRBV19	.	TRBD1	TRBJ1-2	TGTGCCAGTAGTATTGGGACAGAATATGGCTACACCTTC	CASSIGTEYGYTF
TRBV19	.	.	TRBJ1-2	TGTGCCAGCAACGAAGTCTTAGGCAGGATGATGGACTTTTACTATGGCTACACCTTC	CASNEVLGRMMDFYYGYTF
TRBV19	.	.	TRBJ1-6	TGTGCCAGTAGTGTAACAGGTTCACCCCTCCACTTT	CASSVTGSPLHF